Below are 30 T cell receptor beta chains sequenced from a single sample in a study of cytomegalovirus exposure and HLA in healthy donors. Clones were read by immunoSEQ multiplex PCR, and TCRdb kept only the in-frame ones, dropping some. The top ten hold 1.8% of the sample, which has about 110,000 clones, about nine tenths seen once. Material: PBMCs. These TCRs come from a woman aged 18-35 years in good health and CMV-seropositive.

This clone was picked up one time. The chain carries TRBV19 and TRBJ2-5, with 8 bases aligning to TRBD2. Germline V gene data show CDR1 as LNHDA and CDR2 as SQIVND (reference sequence). Trimming cost V 4 bases and J 5 bases; bases outside gene matches: 6. The CDR3 spans 14 residues. CDR3: CASSNQAGVETQYF. CDR3 DNA sequence: TGTGCCAGTAGTAACCAAGCGGGGGTGGAGACCCAGTACTTC.

The J gene is TRBJ1-6, the V gene TRBV10-3, with no clear D. The germline V and J ends were trimmed by 0 bases and 7 bases, with 7 bases remaining between them. Germline CDR1 ENHRY, CDR2 SYGVKD. This CDR3 has 14 amino acids. CDR3 loop: CAISESEENSPLHF. CDR3 DNA sequence: TGTGCCATCAGTGAGTCGGAGGAGAATTCACCCCTCCACTTT.

The chain links TRBV7-2 to TRBJ1-3, with TRBD1 matching 9 bases. V gave up 4 bases and J gave up 4 bases; unmatched junction bases: 5. The CDR3 covers 15 residues. Per the germline V gene, CDR1 is SGHTA and CDR2 is FQGNSA. This CDR3 is CASSYTGGAGNTIYF. The DNA of the CDR3 is TGTGCCAGCAGCTATACAGGGGGCGCAGGAAACACCATATATTTT.

This clone turned up a few times. The chain uses TRBV25-1 and TRBJ2-7; D is perhaps TRBD2 (5 bases). The CDR3 is 14 amino acids. V was shortened by 2 bases and J by 2 bases, with 10 bases between the two germline ends. Germline V lookup: CDR1 MGHDK, CDR2 SYGVNS. The chain's CDR3 is CASSEEGWTYEQYF. The CDR3 DNA reads as TGTGCCAGCAGTGAAGAGGGATGGACCTACGAGCAGTACTTC.

CDR3 bases: TGCGCCAGCAGCCAAGGACTTCGCCAAGAGACCCAGTACTTC. It translates to CASSQGLRQETQYF. The J gene is TRBJ2-5, the V gene TRBV4-1; D is unresolved. From germline, CDR1 is MGHRA and CDR2 YSYEKL. CDR3 size: 14 residues. Trimming cost V 1 base and J 1 base, with 7 bases left between them.

The chain employs TRBV27 and TRBJ2-2, with D perhaps matching TRBD1 (6 bases). Per the germline V gene, CDR1 is MNHEY and CDR2 is SMNVEV (reference sequence). Trimming left V 4 bases short and J 7 bases short, with 22 bases between. The CDR3 extends over 17 amino acids. The CDR3 region has the DNA TGTGCCAGCAGTTCTCCTAAGACAGGCCGGGCAGTCGGGGAGCTGTTTTTT. It translates to CASSSPKTGRAVGELFF.

The chain links TRBV4-1 to TRBJ1-5, with 8 positions matching TRBD1. V was clipped by 0 bases and J by 7 bases; unmatched bases: 5. CDR3 length: 15 residues. Germline loops: CDR1 MGHRA, CDR2 YSYEKL. The CDR3 nucleotides are TGCGCCAGCAGCCAAGAACAGGGGGTGAGGCAGCCCCAGCATTTT. The encoded protein is CASSQEQGVRQPQHF.

The rearrangement uses TRBV5-5 and TRBJ2-2; unclear D gene. The germline CDR1 and CDR2 sequences are SGHKS and YYEKEE (reference sequence). Trimming cost V 2 bases and J 0 bases, with 5 bases left between them. The CDR3 totals 14 residues. The DNA of the CDR3 is TGTGCCAGCAGCTTCGCGACGAACACCGGGGAGCTGTTTTTT. Its protein is CASSFATNTGELFF.

The V and J genes are TRBV11-2 and TRBJ2-7; 7 nucleotides line up with TRBD1. V was pared by 4 bases and J by 3 bases, with 9 bases of the junction left unmatched. The CDR3 covers 15 residues. Germline values: CDR1 SGHAT, CDR2 FQNNGV. Here the CDR3 reads CASSSLHRGYYEQYF. The CDR3 DNA reads as TGTGCCAGCAGCTCATTACACAGGGGCTACTACGAGCAGTACTTC.

This clone was observed once. This sequence joins TRBV2 and TRBJ2-2; the match to TRBD2 covers 13 bases. Germline V lookup: CDR1 SNHLY, CDR2 FYNNEI. The CDR3 is 19 residues long. V shed 0 bases, J shed 2 bases, and the junction held 6 bases outside the gene matches. CDR3 amino acids: CASSEARLAGGPNTGELFF. Written as DNA, the CDR3 is TGTGCCAGCAGTGAAGCTCGACTAGCGGGGGGTCCCAACACCGGGGAGCTGTTTTTT.

The chain links TRBV2 to TRBJ2-1; TRBD2 matches 13 bases. CDR1 and CDR2 from the germline V gene are SNHLY and FYNNEI. Trimming took 5 bases from V and 6 from J; bases not matched to a gene: 7. The CDR3 runs to 16 residues. The CDR3 sequence is CASSPRLAGGSNEQFF. CDR3 nucleotide sequence: TGTGCCAGCAGTCCCCGACTAGCGGGGGGTAGCAATGAGCAGTTCTTC.

The CDR3 region has the DNA TGTGCCAGCAGGATTAGCGGGCCCCAAGAGACCCAGTACTTC. Translated, it gives CASRISGPQETQYF. The gene calls are TRBV2 and TRBJ2-5, with 7 bases fitting TRBD2. CDR1 and CDR2 (germline): SNHLY, FYNNEI. CDR3 length: 14 amino acids. Trimming took 6 bases from V and 1 from J; bases not matched to a gene: 5.

This rearrangement joins TRBV19 to TRBJ2-5, with D possibly matching TRBD2 (5 bases). CDR3 length: 14 amino acids. Germline V lookup: CDR1 LNHDA, CDR2 SQIVND (reference sequence). V was trimmed by 3 bases and J by 4 bases, leaving 12 bases between them. This CDR3 reads CASSIAGVGETQYF. The CDR3, as DNA: TGTGCCAGTAGTATCGCCGGGGTCGGAGAGACCCAGTACTTC.

This clone was counted a few times. The V call is TRBV28, the J call TRBJ1-4; D uncertain. Germline loops: CDR1 MDHEN, CDR2 SYDVKM. The CDR3 is 15 amino acids. The V gene lost 2 bases and the J gene lost 4 bases, with 11 bases spanning the gap. The CDR3, as DNA: TGTGCCAGCAGTTTAGGGGTTGGAGGTAATGAAAAACTGTTTTTT. It is translated as CASSLGVGGNEKLFF.

The V gene is TRBV7-9, the J gene TRBJ1-2, with 7 bases lining up with TRBD1. Germline CDR1 is SEHNR and CDR2 is FQNEAQ (reference sequence). J lost 1 base, V lost 2 bases, and 4 bases had no gene match. The CDR3 spans 15 residues. This CDR3 is CASSLNRGLNYGYTF. CDR3 bases: TGTGCCAGCAGCTTAAATAGGGGGCTTAACTATGGCTACACCTTC.

This chain uses TRBV28 with TRBJ2-7; 11 positions match TRBD2. Looked up from germline, CDR1 is MDHEN and CDR2 is SYDVKM. Losses at the gene ends were 6 bases for V and 7 bases for J; bases not matched to a gene: 8. The CDR3 runs to 14 residues. Here the CDR3 DNA reads TGTGCCAGCAGATTAGCGGGGGGGCCGGGGGAGCAGTACTTC. It encodes CASRLAGGPGEQYF.

The chain uses TRBV19 and TRBJ1-5; 12 bases agree with TRBD1. V gave up 8 bases and J gave up 0 bases; unmatched junction bases: 5. Germline V gene lookup returns CDR1 LNHDA and CDR2 SQIVND (reference sequence). The CDR3 spans 16 residues. The CDR3 protein is CASARDRGLSNQPQHF. CDR3 in DNA: TGTGCCAGTGCCCGGGACAGGGGGCTTAGCAATCAGCCCCAGCATTTT.

This CDR3 is CASSEDGGATEAFF. The CDR3 DNA reads as TGTGCCAGCAGTGAAGACGGGGGGGCCACTGAAGCTTTCTTT. V and J are TRBV6-1 and TRBJ1-1; perhaps TRBD1 as D (6 bases). The CDR3 loop spans 14 amino acids. Germline V gene data show CDR1 as MNHNS and CDR2 as SASEGT. V was trimmed by 1 base and J by 4 bases, leaving 10 bases between them.

V usage is TRBV6-5 and J usage is TRBJ1-2; TRBD1 might be the D (6 bases). Trimming shortened V by 4 bases and J by 4 bases, and 10 bases separated the two germline ends. The CDR3 is 13 amino acids. CDR1 and CDR2 from the germline V gene are MNHEY and SVGAGI. The CDR3 coding sequence is TGTGCCAGCAGTTCCGACAGGACCTATGGCTACACCTTC. Residues: CASSSDRTYGYTF.

The rearrangement joins TRBV6-1 to TRBJ1-1, with D possibly matching TRBD1 (5 bases). The germline V and J ends were trimmed by 2 bases and 0 bases, with 16 bases remaining between them. The germline V gene has CDR1 MNHNS and CDR2 SASEGT. This CDR3 is built from 17 residues. The CDR3: CASSETPPGLMNTEAFF. CDR3 in DNA: TGTGCCAGCAGTGAAACCCCCCCAGGGCTCATGAACACTGAAGCTTTCTTT.

The chain recombines TRBV28 with TRBJ1-1, with unresolved D. The germline V gene encodes CDR1 MDHEN and CDR2 SYDVKM. The CDR3 extends over 14 amino acids. V was cut by 5 bases and J by 5 bases, with 15 bases left in between. The CDR3 bases are TGTGCCAGCAGTCCTCTACGGGATTGGACTGAAGCTTTCTTT. Its translation: CASSPLRDWTEAFF.

This clone was detected only once. The chain uses TRBV6-1 and TRBJ2-1; 7 nucleotides align to TRBD1. Germline V lookup: CDR1 MNHNS, CDR2 SASEGT. J was trimmed by 0 bases and V by 6 bases; bases with no gene match: 2. The CDR3 extends over 14 amino acids. CDR3 protein: CASRGGSSYNEQFF. CDR3 nucleotides: TGTGCCAGCAGAGGGGGCTCCTCCTACAATGAGCAGTTCTTC.

J is TRBJ2-3 and V is TRBV10-3; TRBD2 aligns across 7 bases. CDR3 size: 17 residues. Germline V gives CDR1 ENHRY, CDR2 SYGVKD. V shed 1 base and J 0 bases; nucleotides not matched to a gene: 7. The CDR3 coding sequence is TGTGCCATCAGTGAGTTTCGAGCGGGAACAAGCACAGATACGCAGTATTTT. This codes for CAISEFRAGTSTDTQYF.

The rearrangement links TRBV7-9 to TRBJ1-4; tentative D call: TRBD1 (5 bases). V was clipped by 3 bases and J by 2 bases, with 10 bases between them. The CDR3 totals 15 residues. Germline CDR1 reads SEHNR; CDR2 reads FQNEAQ (reference sequence). The CDR3: CASSLVGGTNEKLFF. Here the CDR3 DNA reads TGTGCCAGCAGCTTGGTGGGGGGTACTAATGAAAAACTGTTTTTT.

In nucleotides, the CDR3 is TGTGCCAGCAGACCCCGACAGGACACTAACTATGGCTACACCTTC. It yields the protein CASRPRQDTNYGYTF. The chain combines TRBV27 with TRBJ1-2, with TRBD1 as a possible D gene (6 bases). Germline CDR1 and CDR2: MNHEY and SMNVEV (reference sequence). This CDR3 contains 15 residues. Trimming took 6 bases from V and 0 from J, leaving 14 bases between them.

V usage is TRBV19 and J usage is TRBJ1-2; 8 nucleotides match TRBD1. The CDR3 length is 16 residues. CDR1 is LNHDA, CDR2 SQIVND, per germline (reference sequence). V lost 0 bases, J lost 4 bases, and 7 bases stayed unmatched. The CDR3 DNA sequence: TGTGCCAGTAGTATAGACTTCAGGGGGCGCGGCTATGGCTACACCTTC. This sequence encodes CASSIDFRGRGYGYTF.

The rearrangement links TRBV18 to TRBJ2-7, with a tentative D call TRBD1 (6 bases). Germline V gene sequence: CDR1 KGHSH, CDR2 LQKENI. V lost 6 bases and J 3 bases, leaving 15 bases between the germline ends. The CDR3 totals 14 residues. The CDR3 here is CASSRTGNLYEQYV. CDR3 bases: TGTGCCAGCTCGCGAACAGGGAATCTCTACGAGCAGTACGTC.

This chain uses TRBV2 with TRBJ1-4; 7 nucleotides match TRBD1. V lost 5 bases, J lost 5 bases, and 8 bases stayed unmatched. The CDR3 is 15 amino acids. Germline-derived CDR1 and CDR2 are SNHLY and FYNNEI. This chain's CDR3 is CASSRGPGGNEKLFF. CDR3 DNA sequence: TGTGCCAGCAGTCGGGGGCCAGGGGGAAATGAAAAACTGTTTTTT.

V usage is TRBV5-4 and J usage is TRBJ1-6, with 7 bases matching TRBD1. Germline CDR1 reads SGHNT; CDR2 reads YYREEE (reference sequence). V gave up 1 base and J gave up 6 bases; unmatched junction bases: 7. This CDR3 has 16 amino acids. CDR3 DNA: TGTGCCAGCAGCTTGAACCCGGGACAGCGTAATTCACCCCTCCACTTT. It specifies CASSLNPGQRNSPLHF.

The rearrangement joins TRBV5-4 to TRBJ1-2, with unresolved D. V lost 0 bases to trimming and J lost 0 bases, with 6 bases between them. The CDR3 is 14 residues long. Germline CDR1 reads SGHNT; CDR2 reads YYREEE (reference sequence). In DNA form, the CDR3 reads TGTGCCAGCAGCTTGGGTGCTACTAACTATGGCTACACCTTC. Its translation: CASSLGATNYGYTF. The whole variable domain, remainder taken from reference TRBV5-4 and TRBJ1-2, is ETGVTQSPTHLIKTRGQQVTLRCSSQSGHNTVSWYQQALGQGPQFIFQYYREEENGRGNFPPRFSGLQFPNYSSELNVNALELDDSALYLCASSLGATNYGYTFGSGTRLTVV.